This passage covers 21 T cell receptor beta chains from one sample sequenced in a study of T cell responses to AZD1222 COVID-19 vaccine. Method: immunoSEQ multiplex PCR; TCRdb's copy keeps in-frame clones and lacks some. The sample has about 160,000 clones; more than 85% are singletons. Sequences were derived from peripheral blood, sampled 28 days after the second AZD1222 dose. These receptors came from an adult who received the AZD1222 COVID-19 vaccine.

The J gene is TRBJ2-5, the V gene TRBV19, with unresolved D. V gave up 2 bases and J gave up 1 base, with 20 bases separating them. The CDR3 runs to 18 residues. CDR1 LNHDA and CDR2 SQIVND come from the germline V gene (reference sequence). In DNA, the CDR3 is TGTGCCAGTAGTATATTGCGCCTCAGGTACCAAAGCCAAGAGACCCAGTACTTC. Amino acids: CASSILRLRYQSQETQYF.

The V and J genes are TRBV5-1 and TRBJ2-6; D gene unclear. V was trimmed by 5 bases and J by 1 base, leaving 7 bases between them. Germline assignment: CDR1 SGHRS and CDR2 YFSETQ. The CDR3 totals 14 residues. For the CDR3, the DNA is TGCGCCAGCAGGGCTTCATCTGGGGCCAACGTCCTGACTTTC. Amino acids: CASRASSGANVLTF.

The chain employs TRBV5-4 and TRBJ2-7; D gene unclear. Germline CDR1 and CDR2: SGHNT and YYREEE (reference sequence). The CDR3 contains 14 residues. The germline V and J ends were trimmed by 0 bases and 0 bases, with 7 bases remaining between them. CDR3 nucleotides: TGTGCCAGCAGCTTGGATTCAGCCTCCTACGAGCAGTACTTC. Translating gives CASSLDSASYEQYF.

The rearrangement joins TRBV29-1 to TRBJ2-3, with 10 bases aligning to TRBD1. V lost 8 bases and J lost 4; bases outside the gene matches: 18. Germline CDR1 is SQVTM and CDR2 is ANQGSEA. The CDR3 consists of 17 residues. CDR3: CSFTTLATGGGSDTQYF. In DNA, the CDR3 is TGCAGCTTCACCACTCTGGCGACAGGGGGCGGATCAGATACGCAGTATTTT.

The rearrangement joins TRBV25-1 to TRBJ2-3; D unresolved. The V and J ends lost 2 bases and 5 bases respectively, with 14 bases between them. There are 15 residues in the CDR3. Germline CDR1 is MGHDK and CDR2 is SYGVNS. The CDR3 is CASSEVGSKGDTQYF. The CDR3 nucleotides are TGTGCCAGCAGTGAAGTCGGGTCCAAAGGAGATACGCAGTATTTT.

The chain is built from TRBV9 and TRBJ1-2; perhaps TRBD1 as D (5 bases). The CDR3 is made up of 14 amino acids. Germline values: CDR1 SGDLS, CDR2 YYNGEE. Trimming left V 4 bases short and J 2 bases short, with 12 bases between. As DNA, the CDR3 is TGTGCCAGCAGCCCCGGGACGGGAAACTATGGCTACACCTTC. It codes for CASSPGTGNYGYTF.

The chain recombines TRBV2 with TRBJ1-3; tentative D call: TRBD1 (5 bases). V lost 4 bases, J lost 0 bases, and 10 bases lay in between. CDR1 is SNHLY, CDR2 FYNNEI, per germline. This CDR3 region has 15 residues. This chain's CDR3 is CASSGDVRSGNTIYF. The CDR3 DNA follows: TGTGCCAGCAGTGGGGACGTTCGCTCTGGAAACACCATATATTTT.

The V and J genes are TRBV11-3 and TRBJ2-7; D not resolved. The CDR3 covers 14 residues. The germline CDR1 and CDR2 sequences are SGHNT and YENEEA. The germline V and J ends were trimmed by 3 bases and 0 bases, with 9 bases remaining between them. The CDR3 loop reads CASSLQELSYEQYF. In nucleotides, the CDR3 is TGTGCCAGCAGCTTGCAGGAGCTCTCCTACGAGCAGTACTTC. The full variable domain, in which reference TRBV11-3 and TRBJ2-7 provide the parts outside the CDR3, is EAGVVQSPRYKIIEKKQPVAFWCNPISGHNTLYWYLQNLGQGPELLIRYENEEAVDDSQLPKDRFSAERLKGVDSTLKIQPAELGDSAVYLCASSLQELSYEQYFGPGTRLTVT.

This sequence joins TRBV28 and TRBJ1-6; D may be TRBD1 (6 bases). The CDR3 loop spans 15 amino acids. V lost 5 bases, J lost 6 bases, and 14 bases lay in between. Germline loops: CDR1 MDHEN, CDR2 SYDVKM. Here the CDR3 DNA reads TGTGCCAGCAGTCCAACACAGGGATCTAATTCACCCCTCCACTTT. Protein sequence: CASSPTQGSNSPLHF.

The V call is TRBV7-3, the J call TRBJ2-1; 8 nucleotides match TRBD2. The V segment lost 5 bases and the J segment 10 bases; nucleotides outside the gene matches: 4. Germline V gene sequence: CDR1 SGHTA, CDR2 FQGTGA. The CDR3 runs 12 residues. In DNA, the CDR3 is TGTGCCAGCAGCCACCGGGGGGGCGAGCAGTTCTTC. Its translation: CASSHRGGEQFF.

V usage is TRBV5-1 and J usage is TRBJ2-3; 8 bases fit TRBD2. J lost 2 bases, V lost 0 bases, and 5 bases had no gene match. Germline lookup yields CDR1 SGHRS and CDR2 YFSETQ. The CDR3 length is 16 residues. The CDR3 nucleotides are TGCGCCAGCAGCTTGGCCCCAGCGGGGGACACAGATACGCAGTATTTT. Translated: CASSLAPAGDTDTQYF.

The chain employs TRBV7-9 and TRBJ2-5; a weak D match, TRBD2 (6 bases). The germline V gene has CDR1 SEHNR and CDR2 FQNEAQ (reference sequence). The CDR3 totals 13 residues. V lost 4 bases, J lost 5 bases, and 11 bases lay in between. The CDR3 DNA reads TGTGCCAGCAGCTCGGGACTGATCGAGACCCAGTACTTC. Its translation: CASSSGLIETQYF.

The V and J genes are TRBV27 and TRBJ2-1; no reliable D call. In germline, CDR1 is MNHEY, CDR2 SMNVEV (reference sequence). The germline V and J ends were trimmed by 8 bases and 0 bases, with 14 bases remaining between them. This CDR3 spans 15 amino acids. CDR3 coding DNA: TGTGCCAGCTGGCCGAAGGCGAGCTCCTACAATGAGCAGTTCTTC. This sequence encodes CASWPKASSYNEQFF.

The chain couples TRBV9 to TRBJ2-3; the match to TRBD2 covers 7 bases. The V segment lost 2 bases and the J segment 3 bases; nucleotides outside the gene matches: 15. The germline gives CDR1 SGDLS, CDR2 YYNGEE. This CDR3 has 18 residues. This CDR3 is CASSVPLAAEKGTDTQYF. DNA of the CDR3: TGTGCCAGCAGCGTCCCCCTAGCGGCGGAGAAAGGGACAGATACGCAGTATTTT.

The CDR3 bases are TGTGCCAGCAGTGAACTCAAGCATAGTCTAAAAGCTAACTATGGCTACACCTTC. This gives the protein CASSELKHSLKANYGYTF. V is TRBV25-1 and J is TRBJ1-2, with D unclear. Trimming took off 2 bases at V and 0 bases at J, with 19 bases between the two ends. The CDR3 is 18 amino acids. Germline V gives CDR1 MGHDK, CDR2 SYGVNS.

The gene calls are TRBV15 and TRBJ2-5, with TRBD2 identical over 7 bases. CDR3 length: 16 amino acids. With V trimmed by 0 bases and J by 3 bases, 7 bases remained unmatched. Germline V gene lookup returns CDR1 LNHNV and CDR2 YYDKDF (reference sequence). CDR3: CATSRDRGVVEETQYF. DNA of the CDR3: TGTGCCACCAGCAGAGATCGGGGGGTGGTAGAAGAGACCCAGTACTTC.

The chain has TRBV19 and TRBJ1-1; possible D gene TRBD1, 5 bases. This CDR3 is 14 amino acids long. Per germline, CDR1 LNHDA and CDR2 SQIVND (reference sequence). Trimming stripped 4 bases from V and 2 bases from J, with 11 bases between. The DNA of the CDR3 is TGTGCCAGTAGTAAACCAGGGATAAACACTGAAGCTTTCTTT. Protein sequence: CASSKPGINTEAFF.

The CDR3 sequence: CASTWDRERTEAFF. CDR3 DNA sequence: TGTGCCAGTACATGGGACAGGGAGCGAACTGAAGCTTTCTTT. The V and J genes are TRBV19 and TRBJ1-1; 9 nucleotides align to TRBD1. Trimming removed 7 bases from V and 5 bases from J; junction bases left unmatched: 8. The CDR3 consists of 14 residues. Germline lookup yields CDR1 LNHDA and CDR2 SQIVND (reference sequence).

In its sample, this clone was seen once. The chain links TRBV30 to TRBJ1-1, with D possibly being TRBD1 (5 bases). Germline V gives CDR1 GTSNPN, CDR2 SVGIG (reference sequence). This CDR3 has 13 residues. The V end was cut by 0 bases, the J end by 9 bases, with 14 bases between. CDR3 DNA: TGTGCCTGGAGTGTATCTGGGGCGGACAAAGCTTTCTTT. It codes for CAWSVSGADKAFF.

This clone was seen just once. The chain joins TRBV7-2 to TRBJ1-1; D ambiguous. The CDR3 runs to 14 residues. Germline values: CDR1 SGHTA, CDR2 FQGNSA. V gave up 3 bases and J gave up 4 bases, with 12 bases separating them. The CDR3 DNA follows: TGTGCCAGCAGCTTCGGATGGGGAAGCACTGAAGCTTTCTTT. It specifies CASSFGWGSTEAFF.

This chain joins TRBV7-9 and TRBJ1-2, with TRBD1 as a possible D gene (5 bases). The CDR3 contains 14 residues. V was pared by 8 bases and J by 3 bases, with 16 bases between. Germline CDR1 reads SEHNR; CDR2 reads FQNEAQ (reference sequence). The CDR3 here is CASGAVVGDYGYTF. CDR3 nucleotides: TGTGCCAGCGGGGCGGTGGTGGGAGACTATGGCTACACCTTC. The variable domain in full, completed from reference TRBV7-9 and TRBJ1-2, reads DTGVSQNPRHKITKRGQNVTFRCDPISEHNRLYWYRQTLGQGPEFLTYFQNEAQLEKSRLLSDRFSAERPKGSFSTLEIQRTEQGDSAMYLCASGAVVGDYGYTFGSGTRLTVV.